These T cell receptor beta chains were read from a single sample in a study of T cells in Graves' hyperthyroidism and ophthalmopathy. TCRdb used MiXCR to reprocess the multiplex PCR reads, holding one entry per CDR3 protein. The sample records about 260,000 distinct CDR3 sequences, about 25% being singletons. The specimen was blood. The receptor set was obtained from a man aged 40-49 years with Graves' hyperthyroidism that later progressed to Graves' ophthalmopathy. CDR3s leave out the opening cysteine and the closing phenylalanine or tryptophan.

TRBV6-5,TRBJ2-5,ASSSRVEGETQY
TRBV6-2/TRBV6-3,TRBJ1-2,ASSYQSDGYT
TRBV19,TRBJ2-7,ASSMSPSQGYTYEQY
TRBV27,TRBJ2-7,ASSLRLAHEQY
TRBV28,TRBJ2-5,ASSLNTQETQY
TRBV12-3/TRBV12-4,TRBJ2-7,ASSLAPVLSGWEQY
TRBV6-1,TRBJ1-1,ASRDRENTEAF
TRBV6-2/TRBV6-3,TRBJ1-5,ASRDRDDQPQH
TRBV19,TRBJ2-7,ASSLTGQGTYEQY
TRBV4-1,TRBJ1-1,ASSQARWGMNTEAF
TRBV6-1,TRBJ2-2,ASSRTGGNEGELF
TRBV2,TRBJ2-6,ASSTLAGAGANVLT
TRBV12-3/TRBV12-4,TRBJ1-5,ASSWASGEPQH
TRBV4-1,TRBJ1-1,ASSQGTGEAF
TRBV29-1,TRBJ1-5,SAGGEINQPQH
TRBV20-1,TRBJ1-2,SAPGTYYGYT
TRBV28,TRBJ2-7,ASSPRAGARYEQY
TRBV6-1,TRBJ2-5,ASGDRGMGTQY
TRBV6-5,TRBJ1-3,ASSYDRRAYGNTTY
TRBV5-1,TRBJ2-4,ASSLASAGVSDIQY
TRBV5-1,TRBJ1-5,ASSKGTGGNQPQH
TRBV7-9,TRBJ1-1,ASSASGLDSKAF
TRBV6-5,TRBJ1-2,ASSYSGQGRGGGYT
TRBV2,TRBJ2-3,ASSEAQGVGTQY
TRBV4-3,TRBJ2-2,ASSQYSGTGELF
TRBV12-3/TRBV12-4,TRBJ1-2,ASSLGTAFNYGYT
TRBV5-1,TRBJ2-7,ASSQGQPGKEQY
TRBV20-1,TRBJ2-7,SARPLAGGGHEQY
TRBV13,TRBJ2-7,ASSVGNSAVEQY
TRBV12-3/TRBV12-4,TRBJ1-5,ASSSDRVGAQH
TRBV5-1,TRBJ2-2,ASSEAGGLGGELF
TRBV6-5,TRBJ1-1,ASSYSPGEIEAF
TRBV12-3/TRBV12-4,TRBJ2-5,ASSLRTSSRETQY
TRBV30,TRBJ1-1,AWSVQVTGRTEAF
TRBV2,TRBJ1-2,ASSLRGSGYT
TRBV11-2,TRBJ2-7,ASGSTYEQY
TRBV6-2/TRBV6-3,TRBJ1-2,ASRTGTPSNYGYT
TRBV11-2,TRBJ2-4,ASSLSGVASIQY
TRBV6-5,TRBJ2-5,ASSYLANQETQY
TRBV12-3/TRBV12-4,TRBJ1-5,ASSPRLGNQPQH
TRBV29-1,TRBJ1-2,SVATGGRNYGYT
TRBV20-1,TRBJ2-7,SAQVDGHEQY
TRBV6-2/TRBV6-3,TRBJ2-7,ASSNPGSVYEQY
TRBV5-1,TRBJ2-7,ANPRDHSYEQY
TRBV5-5,TRBJ2-2,ASSWGTGELF
TRBV3-1,TRBJ2-7,ASSQSRSQGAHEQY
TRBV12-3/TRBV12-4,TRBJ1-5,ASSPGQGINQPQH
TRBV6-5,TRBJ2-2,ASSYSTGGRTGELF
TRBV6-2/TRBV6-3,TRBJ2-7,ASSPGQFLRYEQY
TRBV29-1,TRBJ2-5,SATKTGGQETQY
TRBV5-5,TRBJ2-2,ASSLKREFPGELF
TRBV11-2,TRBJ2-1,ASSFFSGTSYNEQL
TRBV11-2,TRBJ2-7,ASSIRNEQY
TRBV11-2,TRBJ2-7,ASTNGGNNYEQY
TRBV29-1,TRBJ1-1,SGRGQGGYSTEAF
TRBV6-5,TRBJ2-7,ASSYSVRVSRNEQY
TRBV6-5,TRBJ1-2,ASSYNTGGYGYT
TRBV11-3,TRBJ2-5,ASSLEGLARETQY
TRBV2,TRBJ2-7,ASRETGSFLYEQY
TRBV12-3/TRBV12-4,TRBJ2-7,ASSLSVRSPYEQY